The entry below gives a single TCR beta chain sequence along with its context. Its target is unknown. Sequenced by immunoSEQ multiplex PCR; TCRdb stores in-frame clones only, minus some. The repertoire holds under 200,000 clones, with about nine tenths as singletons. The sample is drawn from a study of cytomegalovirus exposure and HLA in healthy donors. Background on the study: The same platform as the approximately 670 first-cohort repertoires was used for the 95 to 150 validation repertoires, a later analysis reported.

Findings and limits, study-wide: TCR clusters originating in the first cohort tended to co-occur in the 110 or so validation repertoires, according to a later analysis.

The CDR3 consists of 15 residues. CDR1 and CDR2 from the germline V gene are MNHEY and SMNVEV (reference sequence). The V end was cut by 4 bases, the J end by 3 bases, with 13 bases between. The specimen was PBMCs. The receptor was derived from a woman younger than 45 in good health and CMV-seronegative. The chain carries TRBV27 and TRBJ2-1; D remains unclear. The CDR3 bases are TGTGCCAGCAGTTCCAGGCTCCGTGTCTACAATGAGCAGTTCTTC. Its protein product is CASSSRLRVYNEQFF.